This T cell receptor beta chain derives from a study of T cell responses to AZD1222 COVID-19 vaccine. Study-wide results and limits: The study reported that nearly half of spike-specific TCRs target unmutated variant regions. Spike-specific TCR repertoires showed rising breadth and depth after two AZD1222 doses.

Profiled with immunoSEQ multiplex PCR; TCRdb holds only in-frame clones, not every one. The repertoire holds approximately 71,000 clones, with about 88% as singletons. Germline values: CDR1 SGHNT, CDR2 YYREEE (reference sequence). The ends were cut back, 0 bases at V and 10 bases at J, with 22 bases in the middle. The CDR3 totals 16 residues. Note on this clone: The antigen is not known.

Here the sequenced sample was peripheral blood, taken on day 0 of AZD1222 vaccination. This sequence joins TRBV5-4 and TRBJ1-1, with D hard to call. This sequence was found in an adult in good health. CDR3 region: CASSLGPGGGSKAAFF. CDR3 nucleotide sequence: TGTGCCAGCAGCTTGGGCCCTGGAGGAGGCTCTAAAGCAGCTTTCTTT.